This note documents a single TCR beta chain sequence. The data originate from a study of OX40 agonist ivuxolimab in advanced cancers. Trimming removed 4 bases from V and 5 bases from J; junction bases left unmatched: 5. The CDR3 extends over 15 amino acids. CDR1 is MNHNS and CDR2 is SASEGT in the germline V gene. Method: immunoSEQ multiplex PCR; TCRdb's copy keeps in-frame clones and lacks some. This table holds some 60,000 clones, roughly nine tenths found once. The receptor was derived from an adult with an advanced solid tumor such as melanoma, head and neck, liver or kidney cancer. The chain combines TRBV6-1 with TRBJ2-3, with 11 bases that match TRBD2. Specimen: CD4+ or CD8+ T cells sorted from blood, collected in a trial of the OX40 agonist ivuxolimab. This chain's CDR3 is CASSGLAGGRDTQYF. CDR3 nucleotides: TGTGCCAGCAGTGGTCTAGCGGGAGGAAGAGATACGCAGTATTTT.